This TCR beta chain was captured by sequencing in a study of blood T cell repertoires in COVID-19. About the research overall: Samples taken during acute and convalescent COVID-19 were collected in the United States, Italy and Spain. From T cells, B-cell-depleted T cells, or PBMCs came the material, which was cDNA or gDNA.

In the original processing: How many nucleated cells were present was estimated from reference gene primer amplification. TCRdb keeps only in-frame clones here, not all; method: immunoSEQ multiplex PCR. That table supplies the V and J calls and clone size; D and trimming were determined from the DNA. The profile shows approximately 160,000 clones, 90% of them singletons. V was clipped by 3 bases and J by 0 bases, with 12 bases between them. The CDR3 covers 15 residues. Germline V gene data show CDR1 as SNHLY and CDR2 as FYNNEI. The TCR originated in a man aged 45 to 65 with acute or convalescent COVID-19. V and J are TRBV2 and TRBJ2-7; D ambiguous. The sample comprised peripheral blood. For the CDR3, the DNA is TGTGCCAGCAGTGACCCCATTTTCAGCTCCTACGAGCAGTACTTC. Translation gives CASSDPIFSSYEQYF.